Detailed here is one T cell receptor beta chain. The data belong to a study of blood T cell repertoires in COVID-19. About the study: From T cells, B-cell-depleted T cells, or PBMCs came the material, which was cDNA or gDNA.

Original analysis: Amplifying reference gene primers gave estimates of nucleated cell counts. The protocol was immunoSEQ multiplex PCR, while the TCRdb copy is restricted to in-frame clones and leaves out a portion. The V and J calls and the clone size are those of that table, but D and trimming were determined from the DNA. The table records roughly 60,000 clones, 70% to 90% of them present only once. The CDR3 has 15 amino acids. Unmatched junction bases numbered 11, after V lost 4 bases and J lost 7 bases. Germline V gene data show CDR1 as LNHDA and CDR2 as SQIVND (reference sequence). The sample consisted of peripheral blood. The chain carries TRBV19 and TRBJ1-2; 8 bases align to TRBD1. The clonotype was recovered from a man aged 35 to 55 with acute or convalescent COVID-19. CDR3 nucleotides: TGTGCCAGTAGTACCCCGACAGGGGCGAGTCGTGGCTACACCTTC. Translating gives CASSTPTGASRGYTF.